The 16 T cell receptor beta chains in this list originate from one sample, sequenced in a study of cytomegalovirus exposure and HLA in healthy donors. Primers included in the PCR were 60 Vbeta and 13 Jbeta primers. Sequencing was performed with immunoSEQ multiplex PCR; in TCRdb, only in-frame clones are kept and a portion is missing. Its listing shows some 43,000 clones. Sequenced sample: PBMCs. The receptors stem from a woman in her twenties or thirties in good health and CMV-seronegative.

The chain links TRBV6-6 to TRBJ2-7; 10 bases fit TRBD2. Germline V lookup: CDR1 MNHNY, CDR2 SVGAGI (reference sequence). Losses at the gene ends were 8 bases for V and 4 bases for J; bases not matched to a gene: 8. CDR3 length: 14 amino acids. The CDR3 is CASVSAGGGYEQYF. CDR3 sequence (DNA): TGTGCCAGCGTCTCAGCGGGAGGGGGATACGAGCAGTACTTC.

V and J are TRBV5-5 and TRBJ1-5; 11 nucleotides line up with TRBD1. V dropped 6 bases and J dropped 4; count of bases not matched to a gene: 6. Germline V gene data show CDR1 as SGHKS and CDR2 as YYEKEE (reference sequence). CDR3 size: 15 residues. The CDR3 loop is CASTQGTGGNQPQHF. In DNA, the CDR3 is TGTGCCAGCACTCAGGGGACAGGGGGGAATCAGCCCCAGCATTTT.

This CDR3 is CAPDSGTGPEAFF. The CDR3 region has the DNA TGTGCCCCCGATTCCGGGACAGGGCCTGAAGCTTTCTTT. This chain connects TRBV2 to TRBJ1-1; 9 nucleotides agree with TRBD1. The CDR3 spans 13 residues. The germline gives CDR1 SNHLY, CDR2 FYNNEI. The junction had 10 bases not matched to a gene; V was cut back by 11 bases and J by 6 bases.

This chain uses TRBV30 with TRBJ1-2; the match to TRBD1 covers 7 bases. The CDR3 spans 12 residues. Germline CDR1 is GTSNPN and CDR2 is SVGIG (reference sequence). V lost 4 bases and J lost 4; bases outside the gene matches: 3. CDR3 protein: CAWKWTGYGYTF. CDR3 coding DNA: TGTGCCTGGAAATGGACAGGCTATGGCTACACCTTC. Variable domain in full (rest from reference TRBV30 and TRBJ1-2): SQTIHQWPATLVQPVGSPLSLECTVEGTSNPNLYWYRQAAGRGLQLLFYSVGIGQISSEVPQNLSASRPQDRQFILSSKKLLLSDSGFYLCAWKWTGYGYTFGSGTRLTVV.

The rearrangement uses TRBV9 and TRBJ2-3, with TRBD2 identical over 8 bases. The trim removed 2 bases at V and 2 bases at J, leaving 4 bases unmatched. This CDR3 is 15 amino acids long. The V gene's germline CDR1 is SGDLS and CDR2 YYNGEE. The CDR3, as DNA: TGTGCCAGCAGCGTCACTAGCGGACCCACAGATACGCAGTATTTT. This gives the protein CASSVTSGPTDTQYF.

This sequence joins TRBV4-1 and TRBJ1-1, with D unclear. The CDR3 is 15 amino acids. Germline loops: CDR1 MGHRA, CDR2 YSYEKL. The V end lost 3 bases, the J end lost 6 bases, and 17 bases lay between the germline ends. CDR3 region: CASSHPSGNYPEAFF. Here the CDR3 DNA reads TGCGCCAGCAGCCATCCCTCGGGAAACTATCCTGAAGCTTTCTTT.

This chain uses TRBV5-1 with TRBJ2-1; 10 bases match TRBD2. This CDR3 is 13 amino acids long. V trimming: 8 bases; J trimming: 3 bases; junction bases outside the gene matches: 2. CDR1 is SGHRS and CDR2 is YFSETQ in the germline V gene. DNA for the CDR3: TGCGCCAGTGCTAGCGGGAGCTACAATGAGCAGTTCTTC. Its protein product is CASASGSYNEQFF.

The chain uses TRBV28 and TRBJ1-2; weak D call: TRBD1 (5 bases). Between the trimmed V and J ends, which lost 10 bases and 5 bases, there was a span of 20 bases. CDR1 is MDHEN, CDR2 SYDVKM, per germline. CDR3 length: 14 amino acids. The CDR3 is CAIRTDRVRYGYTF. DNA of the CDR3: TGTGCCATCCGCACCGACAGAGTCCGATATGGCTACACCTTC.

The genes are TRBV10-3 and TRBJ1-2; 9 nucleotides line up with TRBD1. The length of the CDR3 is 14 residues. Germline V gene lookup returns CDR1 ENHRY and CDR2 SYGVKD. V gave up 6 bases and J gave up 7 bases; unmatched junction bases: 9. The CDR3 reads CAISVQGAGAGYTF. The DNA for the CDR3 is TGTGCCATCAGCGTACAGGGGGCTGGGGCTGGCTACACCTTC.

The J gene is TRBJ2-3, the V gene TRBV18; 9 bases line up with TRBD1. V shed 3 bases and J 2 bases; nucleotides not matched to a gene: 15. This CDR3 comprises 19 residues. Looked up from germline, CDR1 is KGHSH and CDR2 is LQKENI. Written as DNA, the CDR3 is TGTGCCAGCTCACCCCCCGGGACAGGGAAGGGGGCCTACACAGATACGCAGTATTTT. Amino acids: CASSPPGTGKGAYTDTQYF. Complete variable domain (other parts from reference TRBV18 and TRBJ2-3): NAGVMQNPRHLVRRRGQEARLRCSPMKGHSHVYWYRQLPEEGLKFMVYLQKENIIDESGMPKERFSAEFPKEGPSILRIQQVVRGDSAAYFCASSPPGTGKGAYTDTQYFGPGTRLTVL.

The rearrangement uses TRBV19 and TRBJ2-7; tentative D call: TRBD1 (5 bases). The V gene's germline CDR1 is LNHDA and CDR2 SQIVND (reference sequence). Trimming shortened V by 6 bases and J by 2 bases, and 14 bases separated the two germline ends. There are 14 residues in the CDR3. DNA of the CDR3: TGTGCCAGTAGGGCCAGGGCCGCAGCCTACGAGCAGTACTTC. Its protein product is CASRARAAAYEQYF.

The rearrangement uses TRBV5-1 and TRBJ1-1, with 9 bases that match TRBD1. The CDR3 extends over 15 amino acids. The V gene end was trimmed by 0 bases and the J gene end by 1 base; junction bases not matched to a gene: 1. Per the germline V gene, CDR1 is SGHRS and CDR2 is YFSETQ. CDR3 nucleotides: TGCGCCAGCAGCTTGGGGACAGGGGCGAACACTGAAGCTTTCTTT. Amino acid sequence: CASSLGTGANTEAFF.

This sequence joins TRBV5-6 and TRBJ1-1; D possibly corresponds to TRBD1 (6 bases). The CDR3 totals 16 residues. Looked up from germline, CDR1 is SGHDT and CDR2 is YYEEEE. Trimming took off 2 bases at V and 3 bases at J, with 17 bases between the two ends. CDR3 sequence reads: CASSFETGRIYTEAFF. Written as DNA, the CDR3 is TGTGCCAGCAGCTTTGAGACAGGCCGAATTTACACTGAAGCTTTCTTT.

This sequence joins TRBV28 and TRBJ1-1, with 7 positions matching TRBD1. CDR1 and CDR2 (germline): MDHEN, SYDVKM. The CDR3 contains 14 residues. The V gene end was trimmed by 2 bases and the J gene end by 6 bases; junction bases not matched to a gene: 6. CDR3: CASSLAGGSSEAFF. In DNA form, the CDR3 reads TGTGCCAGCAGTTTAGCAGGGGGAAGTTCTGAAGCTTTCTTT.

V usage is TRBV9 and J usage is TRBJ2-4; 8 nucleotides line up with TRBD2. Trimming took 3 bases from V and 6 from J; bases not matched to a gene: 5. CDR3 length: 14 amino acids. Germline CDR1 is SGDLS and CDR2 is YYNGEE. CDR3 loop: CASSGRREGNIQYF. CDR3 nucleotide sequence: TGTGCCAGCAGCGGGCGTCGGGAGGGAAACATTCAGTACTTC. The whole variable domain, remainder taken from reference TRBV9 and TRBJ2-4, is DSGVTQTPKHLITATGQRVTLRCSPRSGDLSVYWYQQSLDQGLQFLIQYYNGEERAKGNILERFSAQQFPDLHSELNLSSLELGDSALYFCASSGRREGNIQYFGAGTRLSVL.

V and J are TRBV2 and TRBJ1-5; D is uncertain. Germline loops: CDR1 SNHLY, CDR2 FYNNEI. V dropped 3 bases and J dropped 7 bases, with 16 bases sitting between them. This CDR3 has 15 residues. The CDR3 DNA reads TGTGCCAGCAGTGAGGCGCAGGAATTTTACCAGCCCCAGCATTTT. Its translation is CASSEAQEFYQPQHF.